This T cell receptor beta chain was captured by sequencing in a study of post-analysis software for immune sequencing data. Researchers reported that TCR beta cDNA libraries carried unique molecular identifiers. T cells numbering about 0.9 to 10 million yielded cDNA molecules that totaled about 500,000. TCRdb passed the PCR reads through MiXCR, listing each CDR3 protein once. The table has hundreds of thousands of distinct CDR3 sequences, roughly 27% seen once; the top ten hold approximately 0.55%. Findings of the study overall: Five TRBV segments were more frequent in patients than controls; TRBV5-6, TRBV5-1 and TRBV20-1 belonged to this group.

This CDR3 contains 16 residues. The junction had 5 bases not matched to a gene; V was cut back by 0 bases and J by 6 bases. The V gene's germline CDR1 is SGHDN and CDR2 FVKESK. A word on this clonotype: The antigen remains undetermined.

The sample consisted of blood. This receptor was obtained from a girl aged 5 to 17 with multiple sclerosis. The rearrangement joins TRBV14 to TRBJ2-3, with 11 bases matching TRBD2. CDR3 region: CASSQDLTSGTDTQYF. As DNA, the CDR3 is TGTGCCAGCAGCCAAGACCTGACTAGCGGGACCGATACGCAGTATTTT.